Listed here are 16 T cell receptor beta chains from one sample, sequenced in a study of Tregs in tolerant kidney transplant recipients. Sequencing used immunoSEQ multiplex PCR; TCRdb keeps in-frame clones, though not all of them. The listing records roughly 15,000 clones. Mixed chimerism was transient after nonmyeloablative marrow transplants from related graft donors. The source material was CD8+ T cells from blood (PBMCs), sampled 6 months after the transplant. The receptor set was obtained from a human patient who received a combined kidney and bone marrow transplant. Some T cells may originate from the graft donor.

In the case of this clone: The CDR3 goes on 3 residues after the read ends, and that part is filled in from the germline J gene. The rearrangement links TRBV2 to TRBJ1-6; possible D gene TRBD1, 6 bases. The germline gives CDR1 SNHLY, CDR2 FYNNEI. V lost 9 bases and J lost 7, with 13 bases in between. The CDR3 spans 13 residues. CDR3 DNA (partial): TGTGCCAGTCTACAGGGATCCAATTCACCC. Amino acids: CASLQGSNSP. The whole CDR3 protein reads CASLQGSNSPLHF.

Concerning this clone itself: From the germline J gene comes the end of the CDR3, since the read stops 3 residues before it. The rearrangement uses TRBV6-1 and TRBJ2-4; a possible D gene is TRBD1 (6 bases). Looked up from germline, CDR1 is MNHNS and CDR2 is SASEGT. The CDR3 spans 16 residues. CDR3 DNA, as far as it was read: TGTGCCAGCAGTGAATTTGGCGGAGCGGCAGGGGATGGT. It codes for CASSEFGGAAGDG. The full CDR3 reads CASSEFGGAAGDGQYF.

In the case of this clone: The read comes to an end 3 residues before the CDR3 does, leaving the germline J gene to fill in the end. The V gene is TRBV14, the J gene TRBJ2-1; no clear D. The CDR3 totals 11 residues. In germline, CDR1 is SGHDN, CDR2 FVKESK. Trimming removed 6 bases from V and 9 bases from J, with 9 bases in between. The part of the CDR3 DNA that was read is TGTGCCAGCAGTCTGAGCGCTGAG. Translating it yields CASSLSAE. The whole CDR3 protein is CASSLSAEQFF.

Regarding this clone: The observed sequence ends 3 residues before the CDR3 terminus, with the missing tail filled in from the germline J gene. This chain uses TRBV7-3 with TRBJ2-6; TRBD1 might be the D (5 bases). Looked up from germline, CDR1 is SGHTA and CDR2 is FQGTGA. The CDR3 sequence is 21 residues long. Deletions cut 1 base from V and 1 base from J, with 23 bases between. The CDR3 loop reads CASSLRSQGPSTISGANVLTF. CDR3 DNA (partial): TGTGCCAGCAGCTTAAGATCGCAGGGCCCCTCCACCATTTCTGGGGCCAACGTC.

Concerning this clone: The read finishes 3 residues shy of the CDR3 end, and the germline J gene is used to complete it. This rearrangement joins TRBV20-1 to TRBJ2-1; the D is unclear. V was clipped by 6 bases and J by 4 bases, with 4 bases between them. Germline CDR1 reads DFQATT; CDR2 reads SNEGSKA (reference sequence). The length of the CDR3 is 10 residues. CDR3 DNA (partial): TGCAGTGCCCCTTACAATGAG. As protein: CSAPYNE. The full CDR3 protein is CSAPYNEQFF.

On this clone itself: The read ends 3 residues before the CDR3 terminus; that terminus is restored from the germline J gene. This chain connects TRBV5-1 to TRBJ2-2; TRBD1 agrees at 11 bases. The V gene's germline CDR1 is SGHRS and CDR2 YFSETQ. This CDR3 region has 16 residues. The CDR3 is CASSLGTGGWNEKLFF. The DNA read from the CDR3 is TGCGCCAGCAGCTTGGGGACAGGGGGCTGGAATGAAAAG.

Notes on this clone: Read sequence stops 3 residues before the CDR3 end, and the germline J gene provides the missing end. The chain is built from TRBV27 and TRBJ1-1; weak D call: TRBD1 (5 bases). The germline gives CDR1 MNHEY, CDR2 SMNVEV (reference sequence). V dropped 1 base and J dropped 0 bases, with 6 bases sitting between them. The CDR3 is 14 amino acids. CDR3 in amino acids: CASSLWGVNTEAFF. The sequenced CDR3 bases are TGTGCCAGCAGTTTATGGGGGGTGAACACTGAA.

For this clone: One junction end does not reproduce the germline sequence, and a read error may be involved. With the read ending 3 residues before the CDR3 end, the germline J gene is used to fill in that end. The J gene is TRBJ2-7, the V gene TRBV7-9; 7 nucleotides line up with TRBD1. Germline-derived CDR1 and CDR2 are SEHNR and FQNEAQ (reference sequence). The CDR3 runs 15 residues. This CDR3 reads CANSSRTGGKNEQYF. The CDR3 DNA, read in part, is TGTGCCAACAGCTCCCGGACAGGAGGCAAGAACGAG.

Concerning this clone: The read gets to within 3 residues of the CDR3 end, and the germline J gene fills in the rest. The chain links TRBV4-1 to TRBJ2-2, with D possibly matching TRBD2 (6 bases). Germline CDR1 reads MGHRA; CDR2 reads YSYEKL. This CDR3 is 16 amino acids long. V lost 4 bases to trimming and J lost 2 bases, with 14 bases between them. CDR3 sequence: CASSPTGTPNTGELFF. CDR3 DNA, as far as it was read: TGCGCCAGCAGCCCCACCGGGACTCCTAACACCGGGGAG.

On this clone: The read ends 3 residues before the CDR3 terminus; that terminus is restored from the germline J gene. The rearrangement links TRBV20-1 to TRBJ2-2, with D possibly matching TRBD2 (7 bases). CDR1 is DFQATT and CDR2 is SNEGSKA in the germline V gene (reference sequence). This CDR3 has 16 residues. Trimming took off 0 bases at V and 2 bases at J, with 13 bases between the two ends. The CDR3 loop is CSARDGAGANTGELFF. The CDR3 bases that were read are TGCAGTGCTAGAGATGGGGCGGGGGCAAACACCGGGGAG.

About this clone: The read ends 3 residues early relative to the CDR3; the germline J gene fills the gap. V usage is TRBV20-1 and J usage is TRBJ2-1, with 8 bases that match TRBD2. CDR3 length equals 15 residues. After removal of 2 bases from V and 1 base from J, the junction contained 4 bases not matched to a gene. Germline CDR1 is DFQATT and CDR2 is SNEGSKA (reference sequence). The chain's CDR3 is CSARSSGFSYNEQFF. The CDR3 bases that were read are TGCAGTGCTAGATCTAGCGGGTTTTCCTACAATGAG.

As regards this clone: The DNA ends 3 residues before the CDR3 does, and the rest of the CDR3 is filled in from the germline J gene. The V and J genes are TRBV10-3 and TRBJ2-7; D possibly uses TRBD1 or TRBD2 (6 bases each). CDR3 length: 13 residues. Germline CDR1 ENHRY, CDR2 SYGVKD. V was pared by 8 bases and J by 3 bases, with 14 bases between. CDR3 in amino acids: CAIGGGLSYEQYF. CDR3 bases read: TGTGCCATCGGTGGGGGGCTCAGCTACGAG.

Turning to this clone: The DNA ends 3 residues before the CDR3 does, and the rest of the CDR3 is filled in from the germline J gene. The chain couples TRBV13 to TRBJ1-6, with TRBD1 as a possible D gene (5 bases). The CDR3 totals 13 residues. Germline V gene lookup returns CDR1 PRHDT and CDR2 FYEKMQ (reference sequence). The CDR3 is CASSLGTPGALHF. CDR3 DNA, as far as it was read: TGTGCCAGCAGCCTCGGGACTCCGGGGGCC. Full variable domain (outside the CDR3, taken from reference TRBV13 and TRBJ1-6): AAGVIQSPRHLIKEKRETATLKCYPIPRHDTVYWYQQGPGQDPQFLISFYEKMQSDKGSIPDRFSAQQFSDYHSELNMSSLELGDSALYFCASSLGTPGALHFGNGTRLTVT.

Remarks on this clone: The CDR3 extends 3 residues past the end of the read, so its final part is completed from the germline J gene. The chain employs TRBV14 and TRBJ2-2; D uncertain. The germline V and J ends were trimmed by 2 bases and 4 bases, with 11 bases remaining between them. Germline CDR1 reads SGHDN; CDR2 reads FVKESK. The CDR3 runs 15 residues. The sequenced part of the CDR3 DNA is TGTGCCAGCAGCCAATTTCCCTCCCCCACCGGGGAG. Its translation: CASSQFPSPTGE. The full CDR3 is CASSQFPSPTGELFF.

Note on this clone: Read sequence stops 3 residues before the CDR3 end, and the germline J gene provides the missing end. V gene TRBV19 combines with J gene TRBJ2-3, with D perhaps assigned TRBD1 or TRBD2 (5 bases each). Germline lookup yields CDR1 LNHDA and CDR2 SQIVND (reference sequence). This CDR3 is built from 14 residues. The CDR3 reads CASSRARGDQPQYF. CDR3 DNA (partial): TGTGCCAGTAGTAGAGCCAGAGGGGATCAGCCG.

This clone is called medium-sized based on its frequency. Read sequence stops 3 residues before the CDR3 end, and the germline J gene provides the missing end. The chain uses TRBV7-8 and TRBJ2-4, with D tentatively TRBD1 (6 bases). Deletions cut 4 bases from V and 0 bases from J, with 19 bases between. CDR3 length: 18 amino acids. Germline V gene lookup returns CDR1 SGHVS and CDR2 FQNEAQ. Partial CDR3 DNA: TGTGCCAGCAGCTCCCAGACTAATTACAGGGCAGCCAAAAACATT. Amino acid sequence: CASSSQTNYRAAKNI. The whole CDR3 sequence is CASSSQTNYRAAKNIQYF.